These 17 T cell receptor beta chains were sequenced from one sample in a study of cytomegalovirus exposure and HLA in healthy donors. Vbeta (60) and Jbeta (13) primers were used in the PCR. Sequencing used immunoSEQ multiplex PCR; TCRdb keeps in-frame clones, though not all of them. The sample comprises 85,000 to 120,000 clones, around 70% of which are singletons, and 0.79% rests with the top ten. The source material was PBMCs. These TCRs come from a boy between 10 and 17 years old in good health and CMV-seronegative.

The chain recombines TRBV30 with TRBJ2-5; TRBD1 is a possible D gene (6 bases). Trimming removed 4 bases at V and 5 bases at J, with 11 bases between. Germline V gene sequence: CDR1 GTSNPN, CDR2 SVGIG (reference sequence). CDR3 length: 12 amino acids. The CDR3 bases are TGTGCCTGGAACAGGGTAGGCGAGACCCAGTACTTC. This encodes CAWNRVGETQYF.

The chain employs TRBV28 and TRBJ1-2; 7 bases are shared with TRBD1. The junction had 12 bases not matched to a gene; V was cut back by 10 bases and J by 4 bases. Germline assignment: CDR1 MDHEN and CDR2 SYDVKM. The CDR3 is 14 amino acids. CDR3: CATVLGPGGYGYTF. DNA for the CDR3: TGTGCCACAGTTTTAGGCCCAGGGGGCTATGGCTACACCTTC.

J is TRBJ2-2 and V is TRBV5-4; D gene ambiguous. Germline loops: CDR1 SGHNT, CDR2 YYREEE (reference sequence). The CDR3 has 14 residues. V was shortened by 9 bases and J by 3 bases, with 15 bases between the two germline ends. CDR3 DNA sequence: TGTGCCAACTTACAGAGTCCCGACACCGGGGAGCTGTTTTTT. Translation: CANLQSPDTGELFF.

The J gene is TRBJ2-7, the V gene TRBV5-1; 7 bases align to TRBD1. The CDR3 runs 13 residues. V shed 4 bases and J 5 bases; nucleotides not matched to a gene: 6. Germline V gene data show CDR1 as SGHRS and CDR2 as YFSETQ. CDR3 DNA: TGCGCCAGCAGCCATGACAGGGTACACGAGCAGTACTTC. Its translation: CASSHDRVHEQYF.

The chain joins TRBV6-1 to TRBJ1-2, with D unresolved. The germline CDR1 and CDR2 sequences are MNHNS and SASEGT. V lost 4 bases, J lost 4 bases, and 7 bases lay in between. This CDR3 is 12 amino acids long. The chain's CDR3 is CASSVPSYGYTF. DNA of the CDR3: TGTGCCAGCAGTGTCCCGAGCTATGGCTACACCTTC.

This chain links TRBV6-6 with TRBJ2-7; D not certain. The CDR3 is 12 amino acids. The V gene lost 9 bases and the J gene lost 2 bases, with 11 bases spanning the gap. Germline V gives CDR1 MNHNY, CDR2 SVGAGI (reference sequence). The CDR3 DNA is TGTGCCAGTGGGCGCCTTGCCTACGAGCAGTACTTC. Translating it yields CASGRLAYEQYF.

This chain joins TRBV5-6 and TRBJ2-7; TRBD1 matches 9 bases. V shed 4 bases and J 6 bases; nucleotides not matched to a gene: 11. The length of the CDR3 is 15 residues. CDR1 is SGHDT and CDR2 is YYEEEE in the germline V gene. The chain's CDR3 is CASSMGTGKWGEQYF. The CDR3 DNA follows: TGTGCCAGCAGCATGGGGACAGGGAAATGGGGCGAGCAGTACTTC.

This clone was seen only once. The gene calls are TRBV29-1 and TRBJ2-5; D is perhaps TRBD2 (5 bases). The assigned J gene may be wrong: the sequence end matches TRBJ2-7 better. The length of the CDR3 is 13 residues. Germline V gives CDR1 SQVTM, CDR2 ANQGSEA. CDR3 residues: CSVEGSGNYEQYF. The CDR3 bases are TGCAGCGTTGAAGGGTCCGGGAACTACGAGCAGTACTTC.

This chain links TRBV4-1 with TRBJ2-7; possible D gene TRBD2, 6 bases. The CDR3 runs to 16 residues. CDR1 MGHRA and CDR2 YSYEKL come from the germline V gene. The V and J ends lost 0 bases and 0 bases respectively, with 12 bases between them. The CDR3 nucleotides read TGCGCCAGCAGCCAAGAGTTGCGGGGAAGCTCCTACGAGCAGTACTTC. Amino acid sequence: CASSQELRGSSYEQYF.

CDR3 in amino acids: CASKHVEGQPQHF. As DNA, the CDR3 is TGTGCCAGCAAGCACGTAGAGGGACAGCCCCAGCATTTT. The chain carries TRBV28 and TRBJ1-5; D is uncertain. The germline V and J ends were trimmed by 7 bases and 7 bases, with 14 bases remaining between them. Germline V gene lookup returns CDR1 MDHEN and CDR2 SYDVKM. The CDR3 spans 13 residues.

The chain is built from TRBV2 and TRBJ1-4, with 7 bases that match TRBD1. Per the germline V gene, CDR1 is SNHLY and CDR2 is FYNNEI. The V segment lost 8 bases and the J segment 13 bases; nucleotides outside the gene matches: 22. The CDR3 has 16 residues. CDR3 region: CASGAPPGQMKIRLFF. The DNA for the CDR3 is TGTGCCAGCGGTGCCCCTCCGGGACAGATGAAAATAAGACTGTTTTTT. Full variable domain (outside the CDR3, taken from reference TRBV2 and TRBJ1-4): EPEVTQTPSHQVTQMGQEVILRCVPISNHLYFYWYRQILGQKVEFLVSFYNNEISEKSEIFDDQFSVERPDGSNFTLKIRSTKLEDSAMYFCASGAPPGQMKIRLFFGSGTQLSVL.

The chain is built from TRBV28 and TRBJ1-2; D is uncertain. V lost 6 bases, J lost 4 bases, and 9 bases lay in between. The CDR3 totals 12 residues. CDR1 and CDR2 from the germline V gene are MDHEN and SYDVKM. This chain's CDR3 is CASSHLGYGYTF. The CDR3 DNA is TGTGCCAGCAGCCACCTAGGCTATGGCTACACCTTC.

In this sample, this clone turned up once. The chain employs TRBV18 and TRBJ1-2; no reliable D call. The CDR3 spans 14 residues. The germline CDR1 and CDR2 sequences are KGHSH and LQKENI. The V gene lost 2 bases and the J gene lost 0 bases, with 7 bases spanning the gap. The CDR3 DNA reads TGTGCCAGCTCACCAGGGCCAGCTAACTATGGCTACACCTTC. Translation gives CASSPGPANYGYTF.

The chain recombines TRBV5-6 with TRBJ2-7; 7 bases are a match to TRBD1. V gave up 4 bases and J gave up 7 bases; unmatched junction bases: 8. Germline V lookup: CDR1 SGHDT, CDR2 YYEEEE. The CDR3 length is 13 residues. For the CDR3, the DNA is TGTGCCAGCAGCCCAAGGCGACAGGGTGAGCAGTACTTC. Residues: CASSPRRQGEQYF.

The CDR3 DNA reads as TGTGCCAGCAGACCGGACACCTCTGGCTATGGCTACACCTTC. This encodes CASRPDTSGYGYTF. The chain recombines TRBV2 with TRBJ1-2, with D possibly TRBD1 on 5 matching bases. From germline, CDR1 is SNHLY and CDR2 FYNNEI. There are 14 residues in the CDR3. Trimming pared 6 bases from V and 4 bases from J, leaving 15 bases between. Full variable domain (remainder filled in from reference TRBV2 and TRBJ1-2): EPEVTQTPSHQVTQMGQEVILRCVPISNHLYFYWYRQILGQKVEFLVSFYNNEISEKSEIFDDQFSVERPDGSNFTLKIRSTKLEDSAMYFCASRPDTSGYGYTFGSGTRLTVV.

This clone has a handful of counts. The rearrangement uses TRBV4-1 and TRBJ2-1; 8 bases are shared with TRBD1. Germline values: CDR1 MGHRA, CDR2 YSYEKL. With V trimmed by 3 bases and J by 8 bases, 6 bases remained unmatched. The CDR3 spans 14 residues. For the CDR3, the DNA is TGCGCCAGCAGCCACTTCCAGGGGGCCGATGAGCAGTTCTTC. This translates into CASSHFQGADEQFF.

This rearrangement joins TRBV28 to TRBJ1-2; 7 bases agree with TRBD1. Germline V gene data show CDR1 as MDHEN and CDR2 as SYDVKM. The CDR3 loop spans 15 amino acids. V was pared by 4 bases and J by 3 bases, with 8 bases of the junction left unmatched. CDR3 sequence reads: CASSSRAQGDYGYTF. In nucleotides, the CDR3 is TGTGCCAGCAGTTCTAGGGCGCAGGGGGACTATGGCTACACCTTC.